This entry is about one T cell receptor (beta chain). Its recognized antigen is unknown. No clone much larger than this one lies a single base away; base qualities are absent. The twin pairs came from the European Cystic Fibrosis Twin and Sibling Study Cohort, which recruited patients from over a hundred CF clinics across 14 European countries. Zygosity and CFTR genotype were verified in-house, and zygosity was tested by multiplex PCR of nine short tandem repeat loci. Peripheral blood was sampled from each twin, with clinical parameters recorded on the day of blood sampling. Genomic DNA was isolated from peripheral blood cells with phenol/chloroform and kept in TE buffer at 4 degrees C. The record originates from a study of monozygotic twins with cystic fibrosis (dated by TCRdb to about 2021). General notes on the study: About 3.1 micrograms of fragmented DNA went through around 14 PCR cycles to produce barcoded libraries. The study compared TCR beta repertoires within and between 16 monozygotic twin pairs with cystic fibrosis to assess genetic influence on V and J gene usage. The cohort included ten female and six male twin pairs, mostly children and adolescents, aged about 2.0 to 36.4 years with a median of about 8.8 years. On the day of blood sampling, twins were ranked among 1,060 cohort participants for weight-for-height and for FEVPerc (FEV1 disease centile). Data for three of the twin pairs had previously been reported in another context. General study outcomes and caveats: The greatest similarity to the co-twin was observed for V gene usage in 13 of 16 pairs and for J usage in 8 of 16 pairs, which suggested genetic constraints. No association turned up between shared CDR3 numbers and age, concordance or disease severity, and the cohort was small. Simpson clonality tended to be low (median roughly 0.0098), which suggests a naive-dominated repertoire, although clonality was higher in the most severely affected patients. Nucleotide-identical clonotype sharing was significantly higher within monozygotic CF twin pairs than between unrelated CF individuals (P = 0.000026, Mann-Whitney).

V is cut by 0 bases and J by 2 bases, and the space between the germline ends is 14 bases. CDR1 and CDR2 are drawn from the germline V gene: SGHRS, YFSETQ. There are 16 amino acids in the CDR3, from cysteine to phenylalanine inclusive. The sequence is cut down to CDR3 DNA, 48 bases in frame from base 1. TCR beta CDR3 regions were amplified by multiplex PCR using the immunoSEQ immune profiling system, following the manufacturer's instructions. An Illumina NextSeq system was used to carry out the sequencing. Per the authors' processing: Sequence data were processed on the immunoSEQ Analyzer platform, and clonality was calculated as the square root of Simpson's index of productive rearrangements. Similarity in V and J usage was measured by Jensen-Shannon distance, and OLGA was used to compute CDR3 generation probabilities. The immuneACCESS database (August 2020) and VDJdb (December 2020) were searched for shared CDR3 sequences. TCRdb mirrors the immuneACCESS table, restricted to in-frame sequences. Some clones are absent from its copies; in checked studies, under half trace to an unresolved V gene, and the reason for the others is unknown. Clone size and the V and J calls come from that table; the DNA yielded D and trimming. The sample contains 25,000 to 35,000 clones, around four fifths of them found a single time. The ten top clones hold around 1% of the sample.

This clonotype originated in a girl aged 2 to 10 with cystic fibrosis. The specimen sequenced was blood. Here the chain combines TRBV5-1 and TRBJ1-1; the D segment cannot be called with confidence. In nucleotides, the sequence is TGCGCCAGCAGCTTGGGGGCAGGCAGTCGAAACACTGAAGCTTTCTTT. Its protein product is CASSLGAGSRNTEAFF.